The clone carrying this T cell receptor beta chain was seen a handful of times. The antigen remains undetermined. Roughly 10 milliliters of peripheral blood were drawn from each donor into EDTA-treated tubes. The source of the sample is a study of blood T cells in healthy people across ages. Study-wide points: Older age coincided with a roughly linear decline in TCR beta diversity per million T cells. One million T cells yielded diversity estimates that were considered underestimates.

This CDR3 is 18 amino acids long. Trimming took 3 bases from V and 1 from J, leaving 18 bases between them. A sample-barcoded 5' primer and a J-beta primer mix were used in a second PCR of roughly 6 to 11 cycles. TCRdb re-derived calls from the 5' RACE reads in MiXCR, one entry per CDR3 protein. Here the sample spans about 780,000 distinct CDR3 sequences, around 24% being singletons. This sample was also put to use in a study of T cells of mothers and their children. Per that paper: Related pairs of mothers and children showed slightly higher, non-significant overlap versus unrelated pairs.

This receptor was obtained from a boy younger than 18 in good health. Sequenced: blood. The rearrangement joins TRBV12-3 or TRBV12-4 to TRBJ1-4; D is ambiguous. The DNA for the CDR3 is TGTGCCAGCAGTTTGGGTTCCGGACTGATCTTAACTAATGAAAAACTGTTTTTT. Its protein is CASSLGSGLILTNEKLFF.